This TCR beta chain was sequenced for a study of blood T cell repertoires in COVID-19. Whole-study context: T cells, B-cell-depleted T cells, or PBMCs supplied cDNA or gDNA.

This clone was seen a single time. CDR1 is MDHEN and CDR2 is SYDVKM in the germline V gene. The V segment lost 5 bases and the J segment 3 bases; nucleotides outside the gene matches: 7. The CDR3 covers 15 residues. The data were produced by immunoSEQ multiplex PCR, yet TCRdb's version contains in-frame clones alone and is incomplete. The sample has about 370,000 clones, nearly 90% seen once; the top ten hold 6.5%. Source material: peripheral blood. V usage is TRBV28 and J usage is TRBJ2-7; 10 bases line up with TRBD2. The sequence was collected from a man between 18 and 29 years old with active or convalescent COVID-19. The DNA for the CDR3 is TGTGCCAGCAGTCTAGGACTAGCGGATAACTACGAGCAGTACTTC. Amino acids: CASSLGLADNYEQYF.